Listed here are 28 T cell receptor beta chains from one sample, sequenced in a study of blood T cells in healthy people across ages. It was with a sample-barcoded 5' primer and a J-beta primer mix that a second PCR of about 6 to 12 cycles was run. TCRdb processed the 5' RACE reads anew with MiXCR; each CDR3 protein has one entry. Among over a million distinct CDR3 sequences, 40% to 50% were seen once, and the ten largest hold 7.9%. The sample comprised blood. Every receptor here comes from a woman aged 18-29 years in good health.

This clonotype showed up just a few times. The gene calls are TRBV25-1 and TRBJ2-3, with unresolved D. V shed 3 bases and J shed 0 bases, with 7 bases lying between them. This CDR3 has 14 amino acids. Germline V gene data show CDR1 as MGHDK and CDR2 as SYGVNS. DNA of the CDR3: TGTGCCAGCAGTGAGGATCCTAGCACAGATACGCAGTATTTT. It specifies CASSEDPSTDTQYF.

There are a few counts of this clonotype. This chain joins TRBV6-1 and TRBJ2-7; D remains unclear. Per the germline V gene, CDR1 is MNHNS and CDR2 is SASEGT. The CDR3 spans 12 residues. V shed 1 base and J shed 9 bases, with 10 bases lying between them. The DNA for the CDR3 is TGTGCCAGCAGTGAAGGGGGTATAGGGCAGTACTTC. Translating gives CASSEGGIGQYF.

CDR3 nucleotides: TGTGCCAGCAGTTCTTCCGACAGACAAGAGACCCAGTTCTTC. Residues: CASSSSDRQETQFF. The chain couples TRBV12-3 or TRBV12-4 to TRBJ2-5; a possible D gene is TRBD1 (5 bases). The J call may be wrong; the DNA end is better matched by TRBJ2-1. The CDR3 is made up of 14 amino acids.

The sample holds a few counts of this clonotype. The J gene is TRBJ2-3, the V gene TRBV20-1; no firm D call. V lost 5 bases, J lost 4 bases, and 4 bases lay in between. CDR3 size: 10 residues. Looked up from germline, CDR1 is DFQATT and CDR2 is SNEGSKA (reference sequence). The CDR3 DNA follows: TGCAGTGCTGCCTCAGATACGCAGTATTTT. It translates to CSAASDTQYF.

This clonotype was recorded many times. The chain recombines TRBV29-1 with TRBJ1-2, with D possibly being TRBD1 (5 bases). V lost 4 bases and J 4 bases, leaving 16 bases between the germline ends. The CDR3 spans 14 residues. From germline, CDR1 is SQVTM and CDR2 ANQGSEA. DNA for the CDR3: TGCAGCGTTGCCCTACCCGGGACGGGCTATGGCTACACCTTC. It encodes CSVALPGTGYGYTF.

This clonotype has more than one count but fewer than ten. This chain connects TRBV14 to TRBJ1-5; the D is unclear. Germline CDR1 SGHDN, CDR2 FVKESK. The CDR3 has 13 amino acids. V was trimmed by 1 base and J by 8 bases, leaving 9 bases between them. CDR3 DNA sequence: TGTGCCAGCAGCCAAGGGAACACGGAGCCCCAGCATTTT. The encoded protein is CASSQGNTEPQHF.

This CDR3 reads CASSEALRDRDYEQYF. The CDR3 nucleotides are TGTGCCAGCAGTGAAGCCCTCCGGGACAGGGACTACGAGCAGTACTTC. The genes are TRBV6-1 and TRBJ2-7, with 9 positions matching TRBD1. Per germline, CDR1 MNHNS and CDR2 SASEGT. After removal of 0 bases from V and 3 bases from J, the junction contained 6 bases not matched to a gene. The CDR3 sequence is 16 residues long.

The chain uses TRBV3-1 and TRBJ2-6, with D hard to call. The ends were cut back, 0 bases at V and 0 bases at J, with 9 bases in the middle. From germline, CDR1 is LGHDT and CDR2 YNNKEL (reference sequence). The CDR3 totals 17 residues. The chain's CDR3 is CASSQEGRASGANVLTF. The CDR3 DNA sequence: TGTGCCAGCAGCCAAGAGGGTAGGGCCTCTGGGGCCAACGTCCTGACTTTC.

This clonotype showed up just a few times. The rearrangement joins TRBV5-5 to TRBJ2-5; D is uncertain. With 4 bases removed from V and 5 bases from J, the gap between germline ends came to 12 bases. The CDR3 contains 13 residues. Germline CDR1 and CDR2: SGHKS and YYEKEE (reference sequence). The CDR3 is CASSPNGVETQYF. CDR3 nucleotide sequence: TGTGCCAGCAGCCCCAACGGTGTGGAGACCCAGTACTTC.

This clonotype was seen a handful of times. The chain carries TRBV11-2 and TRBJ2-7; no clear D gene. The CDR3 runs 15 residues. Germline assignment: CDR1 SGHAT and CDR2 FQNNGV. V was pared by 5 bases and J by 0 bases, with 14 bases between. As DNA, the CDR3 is TGTGCCAGCAGCCCCTTGGCCTTGATCTCCTACGAGCAGTACTTC. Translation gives CASSPLALISYEQYF.

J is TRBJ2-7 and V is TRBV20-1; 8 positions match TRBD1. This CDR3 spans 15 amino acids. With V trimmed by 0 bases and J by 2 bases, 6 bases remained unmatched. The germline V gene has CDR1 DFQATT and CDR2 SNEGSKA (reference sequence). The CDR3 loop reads CSARDGQGNTYEQYF. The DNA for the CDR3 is TGCAGTGCTAGAGATGGACAGGGAAATACCTACGAGCAGTACTTC.

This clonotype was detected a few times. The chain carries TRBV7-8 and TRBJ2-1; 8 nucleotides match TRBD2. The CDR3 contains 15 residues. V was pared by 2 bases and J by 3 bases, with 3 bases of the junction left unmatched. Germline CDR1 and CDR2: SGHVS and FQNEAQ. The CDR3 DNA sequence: TGTGCCAGCAGCTTAATGGGGACTAGCTACAATGAGCAGTTCTTC. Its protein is CASSLMGTSYNEQFF.

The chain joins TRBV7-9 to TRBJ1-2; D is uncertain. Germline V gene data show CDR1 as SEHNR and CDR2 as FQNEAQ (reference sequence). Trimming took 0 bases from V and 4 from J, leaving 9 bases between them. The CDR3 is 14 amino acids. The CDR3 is CASSLARFVYGYTF. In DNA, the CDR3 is TGTGCCAGCAGCTTAGCCAGGTTTGTCTATGGCTACACCTTC.

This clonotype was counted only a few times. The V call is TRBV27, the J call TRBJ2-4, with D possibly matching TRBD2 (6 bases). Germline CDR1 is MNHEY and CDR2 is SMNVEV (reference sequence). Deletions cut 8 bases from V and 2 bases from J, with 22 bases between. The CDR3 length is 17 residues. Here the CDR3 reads CASQPSELAGTKNIQYF. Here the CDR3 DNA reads TGTGCCAGCCAACCCTCGGAGCTGGCGGGGACCAAAAACATTCAGTACTTC.

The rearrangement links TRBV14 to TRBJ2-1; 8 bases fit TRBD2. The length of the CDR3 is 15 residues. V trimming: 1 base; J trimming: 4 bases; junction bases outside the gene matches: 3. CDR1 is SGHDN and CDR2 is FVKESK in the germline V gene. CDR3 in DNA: TGTGCCAGCAGCCAAGGACTAGCGAAATACAATGAGCAGTTCTTC. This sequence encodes CASSQGLAKYNEQFF.

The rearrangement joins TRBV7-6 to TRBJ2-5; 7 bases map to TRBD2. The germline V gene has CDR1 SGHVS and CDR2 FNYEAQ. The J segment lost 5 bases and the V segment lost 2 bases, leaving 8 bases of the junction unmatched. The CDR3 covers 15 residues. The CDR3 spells CASSLTGGPTETQYF. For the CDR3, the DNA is TGTGCCAGCAGCTTAACGGGGGGTCCAACGGAGACCCAGTACTTC.

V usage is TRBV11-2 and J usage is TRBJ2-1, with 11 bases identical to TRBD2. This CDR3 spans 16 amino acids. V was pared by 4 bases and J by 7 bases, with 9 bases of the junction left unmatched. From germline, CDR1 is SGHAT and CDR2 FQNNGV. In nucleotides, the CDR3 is TGTGCCAGCAGCTACACGGCCTTAGCGGGAGGGAATGAGCAGTTCTTC. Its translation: CASSYTALAGGNEQFF.

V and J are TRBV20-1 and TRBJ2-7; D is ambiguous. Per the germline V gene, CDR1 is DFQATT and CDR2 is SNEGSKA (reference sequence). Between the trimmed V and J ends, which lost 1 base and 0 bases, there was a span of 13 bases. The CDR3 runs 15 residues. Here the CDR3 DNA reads TGCAGTGCTAGAGTTCCGCGGTACCCCTCCTACGAGCAGTACTTC. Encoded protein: CSARVPRYPSYEQYF.

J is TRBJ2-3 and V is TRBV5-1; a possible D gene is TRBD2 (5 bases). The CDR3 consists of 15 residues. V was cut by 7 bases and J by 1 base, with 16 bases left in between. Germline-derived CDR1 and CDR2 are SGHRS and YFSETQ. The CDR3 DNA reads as TGCGCCAGCTCCACCGCGCTCGGGGGCACAGATACGCAGTATTTT. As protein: CASSTALGGTDTQYF.

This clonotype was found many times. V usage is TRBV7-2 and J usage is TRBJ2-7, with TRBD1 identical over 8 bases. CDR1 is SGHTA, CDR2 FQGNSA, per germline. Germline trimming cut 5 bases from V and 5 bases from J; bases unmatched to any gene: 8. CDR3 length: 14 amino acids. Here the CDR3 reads CASSAQGAKDEQYF. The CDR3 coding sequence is TGTGCCAGCAGCGCCCAGGGGGCTAAGGACGAGCAGTACTTC.

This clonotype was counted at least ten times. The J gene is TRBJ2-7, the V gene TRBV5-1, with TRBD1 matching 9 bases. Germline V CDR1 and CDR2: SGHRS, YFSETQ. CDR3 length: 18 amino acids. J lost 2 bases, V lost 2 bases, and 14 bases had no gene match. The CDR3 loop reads CASSFGTGSGKGAYEQYF. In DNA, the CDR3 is TGCGCCAGCAGCTTCGGGACAGGGTCCGGTAAAGGAGCCTACGAGCAGTACTTC.

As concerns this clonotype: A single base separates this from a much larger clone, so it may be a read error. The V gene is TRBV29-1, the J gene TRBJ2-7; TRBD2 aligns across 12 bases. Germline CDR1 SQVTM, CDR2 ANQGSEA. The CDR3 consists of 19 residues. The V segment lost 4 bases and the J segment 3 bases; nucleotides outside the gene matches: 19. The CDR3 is CSVGGYPSGRAKRGYEQYF. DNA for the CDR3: TGCAGCGTTGGGGGATATCCTAGCGGGAGGGCCAAAAGAGGCTACGAGCAGTACTTC.

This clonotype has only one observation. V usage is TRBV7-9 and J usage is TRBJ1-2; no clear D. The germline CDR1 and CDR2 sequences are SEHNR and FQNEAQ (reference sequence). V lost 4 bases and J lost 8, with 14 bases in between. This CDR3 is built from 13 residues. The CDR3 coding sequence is TGTGCCAGCAGCTATGCCGACTGGGAAGGCTACACCTTC. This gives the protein CASSYADWEGYTF.

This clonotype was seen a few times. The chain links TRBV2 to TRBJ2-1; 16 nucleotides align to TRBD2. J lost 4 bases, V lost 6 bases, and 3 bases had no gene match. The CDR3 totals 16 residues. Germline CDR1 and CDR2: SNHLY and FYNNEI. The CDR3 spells CASRPGLAGGYNEQFF. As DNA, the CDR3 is TGTGCCAGCAGACCGGGACTAGCGGGAGGGTACAATGAGCAGTTCTTC.

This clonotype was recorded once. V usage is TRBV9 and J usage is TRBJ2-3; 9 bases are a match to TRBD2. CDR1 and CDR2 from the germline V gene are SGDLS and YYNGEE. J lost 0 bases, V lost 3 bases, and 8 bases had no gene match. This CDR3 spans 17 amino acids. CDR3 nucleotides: TGTGCCAGCAGCGACGGACTTAGCGGGGGAAGCACAGATACGCAGTATTTT. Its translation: CASSDGLSGGSTDTQYF.

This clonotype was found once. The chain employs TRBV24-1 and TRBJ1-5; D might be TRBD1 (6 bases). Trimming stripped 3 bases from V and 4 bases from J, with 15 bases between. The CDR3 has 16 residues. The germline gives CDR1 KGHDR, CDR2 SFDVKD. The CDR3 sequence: CATSDPNREPNQPQHF. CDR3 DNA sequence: TGTGCCACCAGTGATCCGAACAGGGAGCCGAATCAGCCCCAGCATTTT.

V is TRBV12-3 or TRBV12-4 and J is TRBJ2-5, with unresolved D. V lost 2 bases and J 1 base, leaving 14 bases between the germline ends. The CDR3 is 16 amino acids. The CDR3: CASSLKGGRTQETQYF. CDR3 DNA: TGTGCCAGCAGTTTAAAGGGCGGACGGACCCAAGAGACCCAGTACTTC.

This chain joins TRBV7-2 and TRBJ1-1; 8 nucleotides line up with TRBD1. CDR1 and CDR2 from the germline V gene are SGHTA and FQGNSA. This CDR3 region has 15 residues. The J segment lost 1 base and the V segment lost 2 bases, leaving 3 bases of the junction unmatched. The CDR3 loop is CASSLRTGWNTEAFF. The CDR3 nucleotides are TGTGCCAGCAGCTTACGGACAGGGTGGAACACTGAAGCTTTCTTT.